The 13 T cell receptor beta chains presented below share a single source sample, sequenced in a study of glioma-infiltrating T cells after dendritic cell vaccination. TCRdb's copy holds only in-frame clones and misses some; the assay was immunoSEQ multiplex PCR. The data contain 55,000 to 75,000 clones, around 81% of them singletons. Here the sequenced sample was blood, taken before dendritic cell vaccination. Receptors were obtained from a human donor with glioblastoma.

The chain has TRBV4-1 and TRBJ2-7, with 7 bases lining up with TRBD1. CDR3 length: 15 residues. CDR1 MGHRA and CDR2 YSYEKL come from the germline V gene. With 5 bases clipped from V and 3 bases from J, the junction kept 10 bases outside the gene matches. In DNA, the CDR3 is TGCGCCAGCAGCGATACAGGGGATTCGGGCTACGAGCAGTACTTC. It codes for CASSDTGDSGYEQYF.

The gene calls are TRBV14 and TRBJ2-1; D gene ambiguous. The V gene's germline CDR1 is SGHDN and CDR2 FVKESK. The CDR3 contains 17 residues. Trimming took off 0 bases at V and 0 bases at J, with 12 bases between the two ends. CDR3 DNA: TGTGCCAGCAGCCAAGATATGAGTGTAAGCTCCTACAATGAGCAGTTCTTC. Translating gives CASSQDMSVSSYNEQFF.

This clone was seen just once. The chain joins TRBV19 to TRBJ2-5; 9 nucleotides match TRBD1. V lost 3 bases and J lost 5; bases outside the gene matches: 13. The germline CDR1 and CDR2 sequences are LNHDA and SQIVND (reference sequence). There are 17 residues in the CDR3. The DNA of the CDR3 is TGTGCCAGTAGTATTTTGTCTGGGGACAGGGAGTTGGAGACCCAGTACTTC. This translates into CASSILSGDRELETQYF.

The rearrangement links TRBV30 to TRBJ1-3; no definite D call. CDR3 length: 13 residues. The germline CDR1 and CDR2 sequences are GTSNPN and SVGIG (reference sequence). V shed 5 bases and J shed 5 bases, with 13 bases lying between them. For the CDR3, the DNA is TGTGCCTGGTTTTTACCACAGCGAAACACCATATATTTT. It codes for CAWFLPQRNTIYF.

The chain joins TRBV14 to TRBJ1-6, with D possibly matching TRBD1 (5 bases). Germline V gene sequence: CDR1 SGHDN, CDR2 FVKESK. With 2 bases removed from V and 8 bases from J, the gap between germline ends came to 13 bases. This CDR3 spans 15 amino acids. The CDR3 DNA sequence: TGTGCCAGCAGCCAAAGGTCGGCGACAGATTCACCCCTCCACTTT. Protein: CASSQRSATDSPLHF. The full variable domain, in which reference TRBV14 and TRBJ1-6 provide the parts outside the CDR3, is EAGVTQFPSHSVIEKGQTVTLRCDPISGHDNLYWYRRVMGKEIKFLLHFVKESKQDESGMPNNRFLAERTGGTYSTLKVQPAELEDSGVYFCASSQRSATDSPLHFGNGTRLTVT.

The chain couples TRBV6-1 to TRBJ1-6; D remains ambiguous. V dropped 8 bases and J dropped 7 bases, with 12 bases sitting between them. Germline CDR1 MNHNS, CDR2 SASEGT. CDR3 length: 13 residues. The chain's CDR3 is CASERGKNSPLHF. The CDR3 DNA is TGTGCCAGCGAAAGAGGGAAGAATTCACCCCTCCACTTT.

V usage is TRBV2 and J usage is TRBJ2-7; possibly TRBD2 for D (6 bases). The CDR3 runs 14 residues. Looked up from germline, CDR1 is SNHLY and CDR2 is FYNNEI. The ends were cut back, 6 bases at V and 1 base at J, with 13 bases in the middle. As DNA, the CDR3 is TGTGCCAGCAGACTTAGCGGAGGTTCCTACGAGCAGTACTTC. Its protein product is CASRLSGGSYEQYF.

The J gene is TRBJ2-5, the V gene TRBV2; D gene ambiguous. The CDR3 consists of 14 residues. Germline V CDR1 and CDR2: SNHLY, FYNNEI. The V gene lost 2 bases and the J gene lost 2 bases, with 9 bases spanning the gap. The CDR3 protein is CASSEPAGQETQYF. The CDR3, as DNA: TGTGCCAGCAGTGAACCTGCAGGTCAAGAGACCCAGTACTTC.

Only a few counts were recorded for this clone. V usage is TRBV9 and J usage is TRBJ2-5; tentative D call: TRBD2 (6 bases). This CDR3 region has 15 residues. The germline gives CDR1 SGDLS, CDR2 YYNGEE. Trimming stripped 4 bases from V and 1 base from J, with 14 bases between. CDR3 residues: CASSPRGDFQETQYF. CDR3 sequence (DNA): TGTGCCAGCAGCCCTAGAGGGGACTTCCAAGAGACCCAGTACTTC. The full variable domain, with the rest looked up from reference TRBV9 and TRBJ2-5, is DSGVTQTPKHLITATGQRVTLRCSPRSGDLSVYWYQQSLDQGLQFLIQYYNGEERAKGNILERFSAQQFPDLHSELNLSSLELGDSALYFCASSPRGDFQETQYFGPGTRLLVL.

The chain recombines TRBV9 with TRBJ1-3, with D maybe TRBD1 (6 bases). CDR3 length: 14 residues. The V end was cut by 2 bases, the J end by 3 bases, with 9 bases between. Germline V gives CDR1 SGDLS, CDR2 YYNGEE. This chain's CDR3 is CASSVGTIGNTIYF. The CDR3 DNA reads TGTGCCAGCAGCGTGGGGACAATTGGAAACACCATATATTTT.

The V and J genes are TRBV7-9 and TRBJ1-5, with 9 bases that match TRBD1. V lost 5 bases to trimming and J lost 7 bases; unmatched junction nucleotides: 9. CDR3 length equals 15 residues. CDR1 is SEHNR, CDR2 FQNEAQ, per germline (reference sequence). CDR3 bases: TGTGCCAGCAGCCCCGAGGGACAGGGTTCGCAGCCCCAGCATTTT. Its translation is CASSPEGQGSQPQHF.

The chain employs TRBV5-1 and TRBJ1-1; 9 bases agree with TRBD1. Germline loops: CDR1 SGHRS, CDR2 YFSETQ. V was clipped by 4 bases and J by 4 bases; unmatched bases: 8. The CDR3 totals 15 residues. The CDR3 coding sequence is TGCGCCAGCAGCCCTACAGGGGGCGGGAGCACTGAAGCTTTCTTT. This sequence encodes CASSPTGGGSTEAFF.

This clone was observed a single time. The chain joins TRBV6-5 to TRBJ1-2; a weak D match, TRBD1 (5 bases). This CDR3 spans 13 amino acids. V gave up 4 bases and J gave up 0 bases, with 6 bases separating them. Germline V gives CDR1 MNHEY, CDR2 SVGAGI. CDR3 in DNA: TGTGCCAGCAGTTCGACAGCTAACTATGGCTACACCTTC. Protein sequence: CASSSTANYGYTF.